One sample yielded the 26 T cell receptor beta chains listed below, sequenced in a study of blood T cell repertoires in COVID-19. Produced via immunoSEQ multiplex PCR; TCRdb's table is partial and in-frame only. The sample consists of tens of thousands of clones, 86% of them appearing once. The source material was peripheral blood. The receptors stem from a young man with acute or convalescent COVID-19.

This clone was seen more than once but under ten times. This sequence joins TRBV7-2 and TRBJ1-5; no definite D call. V shed 8 bases and J shed 3 bases, with 11 bases lying between them. The CDR3 extends over 13 amino acids. Per the germline V gene, CDR1 is SGHTA and CDR2 is FQGNSA. Written as DNA, the CDR3 is TGTGCCAGCTCGTACAGATCCAATCAGCCCCAGCATTTT. Translation: CASSYRSNQPQHF.

The chain carries TRBV20-1 and TRBJ1-1, with TRBD1 matching over 8 bases. The germline CDR1 and CDR2 sequences are DFQATT and SNEGSKA (reference sequence). V shed 6 bases and J 5 bases; nucleotides not matched to a gene: 2. The CDR3 sequence is 11 residues long. CDR3 in amino acids: CSATGGTEAFF. The CDR3 DNA reads TGCAGTGCAACAGGGGGGACTGAAGCTTTCTTT.

The chain joins TRBV19 to TRBJ1-4; D is possibly TRBD1 (5 bases). The V gene lost 6 bases and the J gene lost 3 bases, with 17 bases spanning the gap. Germline V CDR1 and CDR2: LNHDA, SQIVND (reference sequence). The CDR3 length is 16 residues. The CDR3: CASSDGTEGSNEKLFF. The CDR3 DNA sequence: TGTGCCAGTAGCGACGGGACGGAGGGCTCTAATGAAAAACTGTTTTTT.

The V and J genes are TRBV21-1 and TRBJ1-5; the table's TRBD1 call for D was not verified on the DNA. TRBV21-1 is designated a pseudogene. The CDR3 has 19 residues. CDR3 sequence reads: CASSNSCSLDRGLSQPQHF. The CDR3 region has the DNA TGTGCCAGCAGCAATTCATGCTCTTTGGACAGGGGATTGAGTCAGCCCCAGCATTTT.

This clone appeared once. V and J are TRBV6-5 and TRBJ2-1; maybe TRBD2 (6 bases). The germline gives CDR1 MNHEY, CDR2 SVGAGI. The CDR3 has 13 residues. Trimming removed 5 bases from V and 7 bases from J, with 12 bases in between. The CDR3 nucleotides read TGTGCCAGCAGTCGGGACTCATTGAATGAGCAGTTCTTC. Translated, it gives CASSRDSLNEQFF.

The V gene is TRBV28, the J gene TRBJ1-5; 10 bases map to TRBD1. The V gene's germline CDR1 is MDHEN and CDR2 SYDVKM. This CDR3 has 18 residues. V trimming: 6 bases; J trimming: 0 bases; junction bases outside the gene matches: 11. CDR3 nucleotides: TGTGCCAGCAGCGCGGGACAGGGGTGGTTCGATAGCAATCAGCCCCAGCATTTT. Translation gives CASSAGQGWFDSNQPQHF.

J is TRBJ2-3 and V is TRBV6-4; 9 positions match TRBD2. This CDR3 contains 15 residues. CDR1 is MRHNA and CDR2 is SNTAGT in the germline V gene. V lost 3 bases and J lost 4; bases outside the gene matches: 5. This chain's CDR3 is CASSEGGGASDTQYF. The CDR3 nucleotides are TGTGCCAGCAGTGAGGGCGGGGGGGCCTCAGATACGCAGTATTTT.

The J gene is TRBJ1-4, the V gene TRBV27; TRBD1 agrees at 7 bases. The V gene end was trimmed by 10 bases and the J gene end by 6 bases; junction bases not matched to a gene: 11. CDR3 length equals 14 residues. Germline values: CDR1 MNHEY, CDR2 SMNVEV (reference sequence). The CDR3 loop is CATGRQGGDEKLFF. CDR3 in DNA: TGTGCCACGGGGCGACAGGGAGGCGATGAAAAACTGTTTTTT.

This chain uses TRBV19 with TRBJ1-5; the D is unclear. The V end lost 6 bases, the J end lost 3 bases, and 9 bases lay between the germline ends. CDR3 size: 13 residues. The germline gives CDR1 LNHDA, CDR2 SQIVND (reference sequence). Written as DNA, the CDR3 is TGTGCCAGTAGGGAGGGAAACAATCAGCCCCAGCATTTT. Amino acids: CASREGNNQPQHF.

The chain combines TRBV6-5 with TRBJ2-2; D is perhaps TRBD2 (6 bases). Germline lookup yields CDR1 MNHEY and CDR2 SVGAGI. Trimming removed 6 bases at V and 3 bases at J, with 14 bases between. This CDR3 spans 15 amino acids. Written as DNA, the CDR3 is TGTGCCAGCAGCCCCGGGAGATACTACACCGGGGAGCTGTTTTTT. Amino acids: CASSPGRYYTGELFF.

The rearrangement joins TRBV29-1 to TRBJ2-5, with D maybe TRBD2 (5 bases). Trimming cost V 6 bases and J 0 bases, with 17 bases left between them. There are 15 residues in the CDR3. Germline V gene lookup returns CDR1 SQVTM and CDR2 ANQGSEA. The CDR3 DNA reads TGCAGCGTAGCGACCGGAGGTGGCAACCAAGAGACCCAGTACTTC. This translates into CSVATGGGNQETQYF.

The chain's CDR3 is CASSFRDRSSGANVLTF. In nucleotides, the CDR3 is TGTGCCAGCAGCTTCCGGGACAGGTCTTCTGGGGCCAACGTCCTGACTTTC. The chain recombines TRBV5-4 with TRBJ2-6; 8 nucleotides match TRBD1. The CDR3 loop spans 17 amino acids. The ends lost 2 bases at V and 1 base at J; junction bases unmatched: 5. Germline V gene sequence: CDR1 SGHNT, CDR2 YYREEE (reference sequence).

The chain combines TRBV7-9 with TRBJ1-6, with 7 bases that match TRBD1. With 5 bases clipped from V and 5 bases from J, the junction kept 6 bases outside the gene matches. The CDR3 has 15 amino acids. The V gene's germline CDR1 is SEHNR and CDR2 FQNEAQ (reference sequence). The DNA for the CDR3 is TGTGCCAGCAGCCCCCGACAGGGAAATAATTCACCCCTCCACTTT. Its protein product is CASSPRQGNNSPLHF.

V and J are TRBV20-1 and TRBJ2-3; TRBD2 agrees at 12 bases. Trimming cost V 3 bases and J 2 bases; bases outside gene matches: 9. Germline CDR1 is DFQATT and CDR2 is SNEGSKA (reference sequence). This CDR3 has 17 residues. The CDR3 protein is CSASTSGGILITDTQYF. DNA for the CDR3: TGCAGTGCTAGTACTAGCGGGGGGATACTCATCACAGATACGCAGTATTTT.

This sequence joins TRBV3-1 (or the pseudogene TRBV3-2) and TRBJ1-4; D is uncertain. This CDR3 spans 12 amino acids. The germline V and J ends were trimmed by 2 bases and 8 bases, with 6 bases remaining between them. CDR1 is LGHDT, CDR2 YNNKEL, per germline (reference sequence). The CDR3 here is CASSQFQEKLFF. The CDR3 bases are TGTGCCAGCAGCCAATTTCAGGAAAAACTGTTTTTT.

This CDR3 reads CASSYRQGDEKLFF. The CDR3 DNA is TGTGCCAGCAGTTATCGACAGGGGGATGAAAAACTGTTTTTT. The chain joins TRBV6-2 or TRBV6-3 to TRBJ1-4; 9 nucleotides align to TRBD1. V lost 3 bases and J lost 6; bases outside the gene matches: 2. The length of the CDR3 is 14 residues. Germline CDR1 MNHEY, CDR2 SVGEGT.

The chain carries TRBV6-2 or TRBV6-3 and TRBJ1-5; 8 bases line up with TRBD1. The CDR3 covers 19 residues. With 4 bases clipped from V and 0 bases from J, the junction kept 14 bases outside the gene matches. CDR1 is MNHEY, CDR2 SVGEGT, per germline. CDR3 DNA: TGTGCCAGCAGTTTCACTCCGGGACAGGTAAAATATAGCAATCAGCCCCAGCATTTT. Translated, it gives CASSFTPGQVKYSNQPQHF.

In its sample, this clone was seen a few times. J is TRBJ1-4 and V is TRBV19; the D gene is possibly TRBD1 (5 bases). With 0 bases removed from V and 8 bases from J, the gap between germline ends came to 7 bases. The CDR3 is 13 residues long. Germline V gene sequence: CDR1 LNHDA, CDR2 SQIVND (reference sequence). CDR3 coding DNA: TGTGCCAGTAGTATAGAGGCAGGGGAAAAACTGTTTTTT. As protein: CASSIEAGEKLFF.

The V gene is TRBV5-4, the J gene TRBJ2-5; D is perhaps TRBD2 (6 bases). Deletions cut 3 bases from V and 5 bases from J, with 14 bases between. The germline V gene encodes CDR1 SGHNT and CDR2 YYREEE (reference sequence). The CDR3 length is 14 residues. The CDR3 DNA is TGTGCCAGCAGCTCGGAGGCTAGCGTGGAGACCCAGTACTTC. It specifies CASSSEASVETQYF.

The rearrangement links TRBV28 to TRBJ2-2; D might be TRBD2 (5 bases). There are 15 residues in the CDR3. Deletions cut 1 base from V and 5 bases from J, with 11 bases between. CDR1 is MDHEN and CDR2 is SYDVKM in the germline V gene. Here the CDR3 DNA reads TGTGCCAGCAGTTTATTGCGGGTGGCGACCGGGGAGCTGTTTTTT. This translates into CASSLLRVATGELFF.

The genes are TRBV7-8 and TRBJ1-5, with 9 bases that match TRBD1. Germline CDR1 SGHVS, CDR2 FQNEAQ. J was trimmed by 7 bases and V by 1 base; bases with no gene match: 8. The CDR3 consists of 16 residues. This CDR3 reads CASSLEWTGDGQPQHF. DNA of the CDR3: TGTGCCAGCAGCTTAGAGTGGACAGGGGATGGACAGCCCCAGCATTTT.

The V gene is TRBV19, the J gene TRBJ1-6; the match to TRBD1 covers 7 bases. The CDR3 has 17 residues. The V segment lost 3 bases and the J segment 5 bases; nucleotides outside the gene matches: 10. CDR1 and CDR2 from the germline V gene are LNHDA and SQIVND (reference sequence). CDR3 in amino acids: CASSMGNRGPHNSPLHF. The CDR3 coding sequence is TGTGCCAGTAGTATGGGAAACAGGGGCCCGCATAATTCACCCCTCCACTTT.

The chain uses TRBV5-6 and TRBJ1-5; D call uncertain. Germline CDR1 is SGHDT and CDR2 is YYEEEE. With 2 bases removed from V and 6 bases from J, the gap between germline ends came to 15 bases. The CDR3 runs 15 residues. The CDR3 region is CASSFSRNYTQPQHF. In DNA form, the CDR3 reads TGTGCCAGCAGCTTTAGCCGGAATTATACTCAGCCCCAGCATTTT.

This chain uses TRBV19 with TRBJ2-1; 8 bases fit TRBD2. This CDR3 spans 18 amino acids. J was trimmed by 4 bases and V by 4 bases; bases with no gene match: 15. The germline V gene has CDR1 LNHDA and CDR2 SQIVND (reference sequence). CDR3 sequence: CASSNRKIAGKTYNEQFF. The CDR3 nucleotides read TGTGCCAGTAGTAACCGAAAGATAGCGGGAAAGACTTACAATGAGCAGTTCTTC.

The chain recombines TRBV12-5 with TRBJ1-4, with TRBD1 matching over 11 bases. The CDR3 totals 15 residues. With V trimmed by 4 bases and J by 10 bases, 8 bases remained unmatched. Germline V gene lookup returns CDR1 LGHNT and CDR2 FRNRAP. The CDR3 coding sequence is TGTGCTAGTGGTTCCAGGACAGGGGGCTATGGAAAACTGTTTTTT. It codes for CASGSRTGGYGKLFF.

The chain has TRBV19 and TRBJ1-2; 7 bases line up with TRBD1. This CDR3 is 13 amino acids long. The germline CDR1 and CDR2 sequences are LNHDA and SQIVND (reference sequence). The V segment lost 3 bases and the J segment 3 bases; nucleotides outside the gene matches: 1. In nucleotides, the CDR3 is TGTGCCAGTAGTATCGACAGGGACTATGGCTACACCTTC. Protein sequence: CASSIDRDYGYTF.